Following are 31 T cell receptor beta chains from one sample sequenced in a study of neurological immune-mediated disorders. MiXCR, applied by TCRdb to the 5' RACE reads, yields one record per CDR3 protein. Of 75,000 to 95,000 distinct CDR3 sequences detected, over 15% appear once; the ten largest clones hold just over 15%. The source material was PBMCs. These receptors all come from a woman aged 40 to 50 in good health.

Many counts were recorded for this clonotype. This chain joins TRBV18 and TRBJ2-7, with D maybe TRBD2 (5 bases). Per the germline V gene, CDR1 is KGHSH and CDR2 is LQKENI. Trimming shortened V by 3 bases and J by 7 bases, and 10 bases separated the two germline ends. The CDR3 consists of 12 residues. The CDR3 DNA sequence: TGTGCCAGCTCACCCTCGTCGGGGGAGCAGTACGTC. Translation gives CASSPSSGEQYV.

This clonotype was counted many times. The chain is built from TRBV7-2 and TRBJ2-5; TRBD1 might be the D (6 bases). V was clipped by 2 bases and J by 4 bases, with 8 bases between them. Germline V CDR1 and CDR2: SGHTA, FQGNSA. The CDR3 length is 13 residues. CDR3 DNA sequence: TGTGCCAGCAGCTTACCAGGGGCAGAGACCCAGTACTTC. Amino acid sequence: CASSLPGAETQYF.

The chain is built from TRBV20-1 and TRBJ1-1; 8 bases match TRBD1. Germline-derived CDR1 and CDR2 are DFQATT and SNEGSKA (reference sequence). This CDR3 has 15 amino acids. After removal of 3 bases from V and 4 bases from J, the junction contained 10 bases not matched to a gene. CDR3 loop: CSARSVGQGGTEAFF. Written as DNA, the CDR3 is TGCAGTGCTAGGTCTGTCGGACAGGGAGGCACTGAAGCTTTCTTT.

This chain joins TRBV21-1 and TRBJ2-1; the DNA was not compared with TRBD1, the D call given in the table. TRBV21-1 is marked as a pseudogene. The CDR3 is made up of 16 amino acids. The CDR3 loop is CASSKGPGGPLYEQFF. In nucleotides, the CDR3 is TGTGCCAGCAGCAAAGGGCCTGGGGGGCCCCTGTATGAGCAGTTCTTC.

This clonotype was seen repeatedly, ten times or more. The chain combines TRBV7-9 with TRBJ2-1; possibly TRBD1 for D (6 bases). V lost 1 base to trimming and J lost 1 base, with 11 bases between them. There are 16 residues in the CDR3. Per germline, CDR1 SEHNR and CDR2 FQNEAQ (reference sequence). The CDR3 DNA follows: TGTGCCAGCAGCTTAGGGCTGCAGGGGTCCTACAATGAGCAGTTCTTC. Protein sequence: CASSLGLQGSYNEQFF.

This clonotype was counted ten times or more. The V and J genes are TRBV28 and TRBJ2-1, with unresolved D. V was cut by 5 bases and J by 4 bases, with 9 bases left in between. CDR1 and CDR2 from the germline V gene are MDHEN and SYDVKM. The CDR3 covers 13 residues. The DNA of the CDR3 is TGTGCCAGCAGTCCTGAGATATACAATGAGCAGTTCTTC. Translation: CASSPEIYNEQFF.

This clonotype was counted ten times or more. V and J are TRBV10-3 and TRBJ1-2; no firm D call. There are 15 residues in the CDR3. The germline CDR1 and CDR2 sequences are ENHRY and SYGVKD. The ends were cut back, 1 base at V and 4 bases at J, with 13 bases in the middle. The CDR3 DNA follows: TGTGCCATCAGTGAGTGGGAGGCGGCCGGCTATGGCTACACCTTC. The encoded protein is CAISEWEAAGYGYTF.

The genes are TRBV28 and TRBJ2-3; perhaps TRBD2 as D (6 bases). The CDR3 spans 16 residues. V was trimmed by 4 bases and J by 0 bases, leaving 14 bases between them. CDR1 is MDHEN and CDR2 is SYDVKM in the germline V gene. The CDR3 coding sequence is TGTGCCAGCAGTTCAACCGGGACTGGGAGCACAGATACGCAGTATTTT. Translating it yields CASSSTGTGSTDTQYF.

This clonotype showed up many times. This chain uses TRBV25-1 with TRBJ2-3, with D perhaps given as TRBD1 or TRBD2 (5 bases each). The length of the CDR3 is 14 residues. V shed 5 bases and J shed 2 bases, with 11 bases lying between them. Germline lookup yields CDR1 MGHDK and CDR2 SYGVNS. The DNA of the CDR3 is TGTGCCAGCAGTCGCAGGGAGCCCACAGATACGCAGTATTTT. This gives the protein CASSRREPTDTQYF.

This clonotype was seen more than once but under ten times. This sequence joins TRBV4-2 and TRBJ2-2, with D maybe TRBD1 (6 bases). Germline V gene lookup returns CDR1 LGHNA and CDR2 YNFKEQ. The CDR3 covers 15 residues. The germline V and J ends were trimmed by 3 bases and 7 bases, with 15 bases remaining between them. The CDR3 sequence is CASSQVQGSSGELFF. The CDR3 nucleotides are TGTGCCAGCAGCCAGGTACAGGGTTCCAGCGGGGAGCTGTTTTTT.

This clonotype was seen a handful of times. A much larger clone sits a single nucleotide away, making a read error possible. CDR3 sequence (DNA): TGTGCCAGCAGGGACAGGGGAGACTATGGCTACACCTTC. Protein: CASRDRGDYGYTF. The rearrangement uses TRBV6-5 and TRBJ1-2; 9 nucleotides line up with TRBD1. V dropped 6 bases and J dropped 3; count of bases not matched to a gene: 2. The CDR3 has 13 amino acids. CDR1 and CDR2 (germline): MNHEY, SVGAGI.

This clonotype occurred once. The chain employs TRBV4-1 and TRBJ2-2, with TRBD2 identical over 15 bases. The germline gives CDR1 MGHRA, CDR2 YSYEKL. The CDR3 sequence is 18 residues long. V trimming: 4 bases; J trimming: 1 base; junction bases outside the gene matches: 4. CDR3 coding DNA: TGCGCCAGCAGCCCAGGGACTAGCGGGGGGCAGAACACCGGGGAGCTGTTTTTT. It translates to CASSPGTSGGQNTGELFF.

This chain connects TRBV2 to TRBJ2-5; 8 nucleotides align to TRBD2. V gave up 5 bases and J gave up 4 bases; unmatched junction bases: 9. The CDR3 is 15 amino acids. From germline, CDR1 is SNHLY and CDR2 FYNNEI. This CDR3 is CASSSGAGVSETQYF. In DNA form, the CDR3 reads TGTGCCAGCAGTTCCGGAGCGGGGGTATCAGAGACCCAGTACTTC.

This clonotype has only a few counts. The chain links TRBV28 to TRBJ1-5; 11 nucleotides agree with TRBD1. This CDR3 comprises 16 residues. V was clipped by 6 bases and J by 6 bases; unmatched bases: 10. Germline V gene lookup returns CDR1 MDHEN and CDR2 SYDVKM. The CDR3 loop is CASSHPPDRGLQPQHF. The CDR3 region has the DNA TGTGCCAGCAGCCACCCCCCGGACAGGGGGCTTCAGCCCCAGCATTTT.

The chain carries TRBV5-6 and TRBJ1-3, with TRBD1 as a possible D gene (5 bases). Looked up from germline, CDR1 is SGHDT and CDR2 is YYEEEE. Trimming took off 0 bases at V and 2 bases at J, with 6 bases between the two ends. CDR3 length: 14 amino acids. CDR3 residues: CASSLGGAGNTIYF. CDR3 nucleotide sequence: TGTGCCAGCAGCTTGGGAGGGGCTGGAAACACCATATATTTT.

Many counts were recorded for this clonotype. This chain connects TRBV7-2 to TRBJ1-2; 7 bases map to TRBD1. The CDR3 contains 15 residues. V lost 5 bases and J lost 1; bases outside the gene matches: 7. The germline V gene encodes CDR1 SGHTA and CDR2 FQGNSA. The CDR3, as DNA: TGTGCCAGCAGCCCTGGGACAGCCAATAACTATGGCTACACCTTC. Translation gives CASSPGTANNYGYTF.

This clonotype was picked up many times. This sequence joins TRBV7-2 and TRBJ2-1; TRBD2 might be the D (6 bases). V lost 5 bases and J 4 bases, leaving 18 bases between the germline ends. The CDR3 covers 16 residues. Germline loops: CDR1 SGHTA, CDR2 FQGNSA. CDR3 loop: CASSPLAGGSYNEQFF. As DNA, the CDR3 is TGTGCCAGCAGCCCCCTGGCCGGGGGATCGTACAATGAGCAGTTCTTC.

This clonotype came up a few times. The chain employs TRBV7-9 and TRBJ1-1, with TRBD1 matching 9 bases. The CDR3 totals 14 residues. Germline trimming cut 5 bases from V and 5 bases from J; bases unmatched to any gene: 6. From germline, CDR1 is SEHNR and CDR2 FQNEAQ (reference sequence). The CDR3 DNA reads TGTGCCAGCAGCCGGGACAGGGAGGGAACTGAAGCTTTCTTT. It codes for CASSRDREGTEAFF.

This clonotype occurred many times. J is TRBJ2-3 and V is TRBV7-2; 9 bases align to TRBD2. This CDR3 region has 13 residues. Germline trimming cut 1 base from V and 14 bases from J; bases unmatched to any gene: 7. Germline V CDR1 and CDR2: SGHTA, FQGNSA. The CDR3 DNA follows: TGTGCCAGCAGCTTAGATTACGGCGGGGGGGGGTATTTT. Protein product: CASSLDYGGGGYF.

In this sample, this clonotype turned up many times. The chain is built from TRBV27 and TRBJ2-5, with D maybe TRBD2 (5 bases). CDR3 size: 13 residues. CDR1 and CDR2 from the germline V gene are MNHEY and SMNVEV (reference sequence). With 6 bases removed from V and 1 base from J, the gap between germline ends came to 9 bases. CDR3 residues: CASSGGLQETQYF. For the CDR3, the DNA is TGTGCCAGCAGCGGTGGACTCCAAGAGACCCAGTACTTC.

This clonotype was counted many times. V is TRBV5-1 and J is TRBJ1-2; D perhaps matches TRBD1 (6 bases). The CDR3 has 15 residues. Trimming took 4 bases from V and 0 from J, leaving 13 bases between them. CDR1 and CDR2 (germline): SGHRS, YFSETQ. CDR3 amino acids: CASSLVGQSNYGYTF. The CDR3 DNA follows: TGCGCCAGCAGCCTAGTAGGACAGTCTAACTATGGCTACACCTTC.

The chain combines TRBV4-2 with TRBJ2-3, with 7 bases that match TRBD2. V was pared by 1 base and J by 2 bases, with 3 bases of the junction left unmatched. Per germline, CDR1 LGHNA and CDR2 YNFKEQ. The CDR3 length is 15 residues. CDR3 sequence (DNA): TGTGCCAGCAGCCAAGTGTGGGACTACACAGATACGCAGTATTTT. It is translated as CASSQVWDYTDTQYF.

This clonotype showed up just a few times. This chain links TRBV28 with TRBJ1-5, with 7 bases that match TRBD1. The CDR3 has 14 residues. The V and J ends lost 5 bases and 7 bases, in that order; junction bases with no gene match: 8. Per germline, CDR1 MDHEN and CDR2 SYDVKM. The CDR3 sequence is CASSIQGIRQPQHF. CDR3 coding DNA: TGTGCCAGCAGTATACAGGGGATCAGGCAGCCCCAGCATTTT. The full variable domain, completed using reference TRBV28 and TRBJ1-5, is DVKVTQSSRYLVKRTGEKVFLECVQDMDHENMFWYRQDPGLGLRLIYFSYDVKMKEKGDIPEGYSVSREKKERFSLILESASTNQTSMYLCASSIQGIRQPQHFGDGTRLSIL.

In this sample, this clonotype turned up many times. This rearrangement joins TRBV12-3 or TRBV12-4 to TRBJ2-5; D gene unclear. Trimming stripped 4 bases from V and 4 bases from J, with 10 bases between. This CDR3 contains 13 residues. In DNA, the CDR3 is TGTGCCAGCAGTTCCGTAGGTGGAGAGACCCAGTACTTC. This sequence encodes CASSSVGGETQYF.

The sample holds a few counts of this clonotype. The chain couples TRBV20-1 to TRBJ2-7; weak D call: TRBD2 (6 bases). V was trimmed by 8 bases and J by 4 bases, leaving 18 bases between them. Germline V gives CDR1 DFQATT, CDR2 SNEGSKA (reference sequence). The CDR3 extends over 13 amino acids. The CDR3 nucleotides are TGCAGTATTAGGGGACTTACAGGTTACGAGCAGTACTTC. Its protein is CSIRGLTGYEQYF.

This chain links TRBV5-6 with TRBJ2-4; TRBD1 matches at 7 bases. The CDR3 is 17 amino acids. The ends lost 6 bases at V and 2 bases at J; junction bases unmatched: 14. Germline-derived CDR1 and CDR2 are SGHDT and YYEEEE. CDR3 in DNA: TGTGCCAGCATCTTATTCACGGGACAGAAGACCAAAAACATTCAGTACTTC. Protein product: CASILFTGQKTKNIQYF.

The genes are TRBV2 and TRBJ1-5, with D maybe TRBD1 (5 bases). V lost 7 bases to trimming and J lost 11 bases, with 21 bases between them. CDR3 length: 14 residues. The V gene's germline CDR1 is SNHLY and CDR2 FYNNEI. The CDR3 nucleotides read TGTGCCAGCATAGGGGCTCAGGACTTAAAGACCCAGCATTTT. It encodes CASIGAQDLKTQHF. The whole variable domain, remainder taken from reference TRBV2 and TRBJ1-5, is EPEVTQTPSHQVTQMGQEVILRCVPISNHLYFYWYRQILGQKVEFLVSFYNNEISEKSEIFDDQFSVERPDGSNFTLKIRSTKLEDSAMYFCASIGAQDLKTQHFGDGTRLSIL.

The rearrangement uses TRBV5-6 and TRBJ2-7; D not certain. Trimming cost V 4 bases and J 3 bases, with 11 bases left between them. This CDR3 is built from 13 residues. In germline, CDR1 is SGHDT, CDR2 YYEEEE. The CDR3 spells CASSPWTSYEQYF. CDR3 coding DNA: TGTGCCAGCAGCCCGTGGACCAGCTACGAGCAGTACTTC. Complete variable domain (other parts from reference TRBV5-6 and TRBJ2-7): DAGVTQSPTHLIKTRGQQVTLRCSPKSGHDTVSWYQQALGQGPQFIFQYYEEEERQRGNFPDRFSGHQFPNYSSELNVNALLLGDSALYLCASSPWTSYEQYFGPGTRLTVT.

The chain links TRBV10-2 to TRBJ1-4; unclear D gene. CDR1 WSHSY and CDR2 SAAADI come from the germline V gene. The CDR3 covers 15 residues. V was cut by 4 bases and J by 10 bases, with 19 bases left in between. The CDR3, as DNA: TGCGCCAGCAGTGTTTCGGGAGAACAAGTTCGAAAACTGTTTTTT. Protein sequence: CASSVSGEQVRKLFF.

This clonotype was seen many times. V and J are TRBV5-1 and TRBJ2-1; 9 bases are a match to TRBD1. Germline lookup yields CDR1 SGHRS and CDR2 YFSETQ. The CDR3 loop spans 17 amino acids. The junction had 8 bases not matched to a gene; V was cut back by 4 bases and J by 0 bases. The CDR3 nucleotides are TGCGCCAGCAGCCTGGACAGGGGTAAGAGCTCCTACAATGAGCAGTTCTTC. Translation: CASSLDRGKSSYNEQFF.

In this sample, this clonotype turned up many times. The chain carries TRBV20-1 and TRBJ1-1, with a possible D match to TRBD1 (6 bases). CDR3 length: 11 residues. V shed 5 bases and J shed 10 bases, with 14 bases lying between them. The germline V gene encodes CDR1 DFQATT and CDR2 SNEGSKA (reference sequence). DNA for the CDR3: TGCAGTGCTCACACAGGGAGGGGAGCTTTCTTT. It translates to CSAHTGRGAFF.